This section outlines one T cell receptor (beta chain) sequence together with its context. Its cognate antigen has yet to be identified. Per-nucleotide qualities are absent, and no much larger clonotype sits a single base away. These data are taken from a study of control samples from healthy donors and cancer patients (dated by TCRdb to about 2020). The protocol used for the library was the immunoSEQ multiplex PCR assay. TCRdb obtained this table from immuneACCESS and retained in-frame rearrangements with V and J assigned. These tables miss some clones; where compared with another copy, unresolved V genes account for less than half of the shortfall, and the remainder is unexplained. The sample profile shows about 51,000 clones; roughly nine tenths of them were found once. In total, the top ten clones hold around 1.6% of the sample. The CDR3 measures 14 amino acids from cysteine to phenylalanine. Only the CDR3 region is kept as DNA, spanning 42 bases read in frame from base 1. The germline V gene (reference sequence) gives CDR1 as GTSNPN and CDR2 as SVGIG. The V end loses 3 bases and the J end loses 3 bases, and a stretch of 14 bases separates them.

Specimen: PBMCs. The sequence derives from a man aged 35 to 55 with colorectal cancer. This chain joins TRBV30 to TRBJ1-2; the D segment cannot be called with confidence. The DNA sequence is TGTGCCTGGAGATGGCTGACGGTGTACTATGGCTACACCTTC. Its product reads: CAWRWLTVYYGYTF.